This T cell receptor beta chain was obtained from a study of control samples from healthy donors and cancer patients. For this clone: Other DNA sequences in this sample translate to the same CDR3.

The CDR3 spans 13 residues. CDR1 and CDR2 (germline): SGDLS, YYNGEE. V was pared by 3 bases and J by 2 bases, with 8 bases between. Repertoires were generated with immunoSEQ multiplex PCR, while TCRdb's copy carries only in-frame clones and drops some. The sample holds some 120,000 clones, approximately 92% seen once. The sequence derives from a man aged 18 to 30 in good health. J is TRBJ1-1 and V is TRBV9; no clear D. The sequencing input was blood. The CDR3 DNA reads TGTGCCAGCAGCGGTAGCGGTAACACTGAAGCTTTCTTT. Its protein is CASSGSGNTEAFF.